The rows below give T cell receptor beta chains drawn from one sample of a study of OX40 agonist ivuxolimab in advanced cancers. Method: immunoSEQ multiplex PCR; TCRdb's copy keeps in-frame clones and lacks some. In the table there are about 81,000 clones, around 93% of which are singletons. Material: CD4+ or CD8+ T cells sorted from blood, obtained in a trial of the OX40 agonist ivuxolimab. Source of these receptors: an adult with an advanced solid tumor such as melanoma, head and neck, liver or kidney cancer. CDR3s leave out the opening cysteine and the closing phenylalanine or tryptophan. A D gene is named only where the DNA matches it firmly.

J gene,V gene,D gene,CDR3 protein
TRBJ2-7,TRBV4-1,TRBD1,ASSQYPSDRAYEQY
TRBJ2-1,TRBV13,NA,ASSLGAGNEQF
TRBJ1-2,TRBV23-1,NA,ASSLPGTDPPNYGYT
TRBJ2-7,TRBV27,TRBD2,ASSLSGGRVDEQY
TRBJ2-2,TRBV7-9,NA,ASSPGKGNTGELF
TRBJ2-1,TRBV19,TRBD2,ASSIGLAVNEQF
TRBJ2-7,TRBV19,NA,ASSMIGVYEQY
TRBJ2-7,TRBV7-9,TRBD1,ASSFLGQGGYEQY
TRBJ2-7,TRBV6-1,NA,ASSEFDSSSYEQY
TRBJ2-7,TRBV5-1,TRBD2,ASSPLPGGSYEQY
TRBJ1-1,TRBV29-1,NA,SVNIRNSAEAF
TRBJ1-1,TRBV5-1,NA,ASSYTQVNTEAF
TRBJ2-1,TRBV4-1,NA,ASSLPPTGYNEQF
TRBJ2-1,TRBV5-8,NA,ASLDANEQF
TRBJ2-3,TRBV4-1,NA,ASSHRRGGTPPTDTQY
TRBJ1-2,TRBV9,NA,ASSPPGTEPLNYGYT
TRBJ2-5,TRBV13,NA,ASSNGVKETQY
TRBJ2-5,TRBV6-5,TRBD2,ASSGGLAGRETQY
TRBJ2-7,TRBV6-5,NA,ASSYSSPDEQY
TRBJ2-2,TRBV6-5,NA,ASSYSGYAGELF
TRBJ1-2,TRBV19,NA,ASSNYRARLKGDYGYT
TRBJ1-4,TRBV13,TRBD1,ASSSPGQRNEKLF
TRBJ2-5,TRBV2,TRBD1,ASTDREETQY
TRBJ1-1,TRBV4-3,NA,ASSQAGRLNTEAF
TRBJ2-3,TRBV4-2,TRBD2,ASSQDLAALTDTQY